A selection of T cell receptor beta chains follows, all from one sample in a study of shared clonotypes between healthy human individuals. Profiled with immunoSEQ multiplex PCR; TCRdb holds only in-frame clones, not every one. The repertoire includes about 2 million clones, roughly 94% of them detected once, and approximately 1% sits in the top ten. Input material: naive CD8+ T cells sorted from blood. The receptor source for this set is a man younger than 35 in good health. Both conserved end residues are part of each CDR3. D genes are given only for firm matches. The size entry is marked missing in some rows and otherwise reads once, few, many or a size class.

J gene: TRBJ2-7; clone size: .; V gene: TRBV6-6; D gene: .; CDR3 protein: CASSYSNTYEQYF; CDR3 DNA: TGTGCCAGCAGTTACTCAAACACCTACGAGCAGTACTTC
J gene: TRBJ2-7; clone size: .; V gene: TRBV29-1; D gene: .; CDR3 protein: CSVETTDSLPLYEQYF; CDR3 DNA: TGCAGCGTCGAGACCACCGACAGCCTTCCTCTGTACGAGCAGTACTTC
J gene: TRBJ2-7; clone size: .; V gene: TRBV6-1; D gene: .; CDR3 protein: CASSEQGPLYEQYF; CDR3 DNA: TGTGCCAGCAGTGAACAGGGCCCCCTCTACGAGCAGTACTTC
J gene: TRBJ2-7; clone size: .; V gene: TRBV4-3; D gene: .; CDR3 protein: CASSTGASYEQYF; CDR3 DNA: TGCGCCAGCAGCACGGGGGCCTCCTACGAGCAGTACTTC
J gene: TRBJ2-7; clone size: .; V gene: TRBV5-1; D gene: .; CDR3 protein: CASSLIAHEQYF; CDR3 DNA: TGCGCCAGCAGCTTAATTGCCCACGAGCAGTACTTC
J gene: TRBJ2-7; clone size: .; V gene: TRBV6-5; D gene: .; CDR3 protein: CASADSRFPYEQYF; CDR3 DNA: TGTGCCAGCGCGGACAGCCGATTTCCCTACGAGCAGTACTTC
J gene: TRBJ2-7; clone size: .; V gene: TRBV5-1; D gene: .; CDR3 protein: CASSPYGTPLDEQYF; CDR3 DNA: TGCGCCAGCAGCCCATACGGGACGCCGTTGGACGAGCAGTACTTC
J gene: TRBJ2-5; clone size: .; V gene: TRBV11-2; D gene: TRBD1; CDR3 protein: CASSSYLNPQGAGETQYF; CDR3 DNA: TGTGCCAGCAGCTCCTACCTAAACCCACAGGGGGCGGGTGAGACCCAGTACTTC
J gene: TRBJ2-7; clone size: .; V gene: TRBV11-2; D gene: TRBD1; CDR3 protein: CASSYGQGYEQYF; CDR3 DNA: TGTGCCAGCAGCTATGGACAGGGCTACGAGCAGTACTTC
J gene: TRBJ2-7; clone size: .; V gene: TRBV2; D gene: TRBD2; CDR3 protein: CASSVAGATYEQYF; CDR3 DNA: TGTGCCAGCAGTGTAGCGGGAGCTACTTACGAGCAGTACTTC
J gene: TRBJ2-3; clone size: once; V gene: TRBV7-6; D gene: TRBD1; CDR3 protein: CASSLGTGSTDTQYF; CDR3 DNA: TGTGCCAGCAGCTTAGGGACAGGGAGCACAGATACGCAGTATTTT
J gene: TRBJ2-2; clone size: once; V gene: TRBV28; D gene: TRBD2; CDR3 protein: CASSSVAGRAGELFF; CDR3 DNA: TGTGCCAGCAGTTCCGTAGCGGGGAGAGCCGGGGAGCTGTTTTTT
J gene: TRBJ1-2; clone size: .; V gene: TRBV19; D gene: .; CDR3 protein: CASSISPGTELFSNYGYTF; CDR3 DNA: TGTGCCAGTAGCATTAGCCCAGGGACCGAACTCTTTTCTAACTATGGCTACACCTTC
J gene: TRBJ2-1; clone size: .; V gene: TRBV19; D gene: .; CDR3 protein: CASSRPGGYNEQFF; CDR3 DNA: TGTGCCAGTAGCCGGCCAGGTGGTTACAATGAGCAGTTCTTC
J gene: TRBJ1-4; clone size: .; V gene: TRBV7-4; D gene: TRBD1; CDR3 protein: CASSLTGTGENEKLFF; CDR3 DNA: TGTGCCAGCAGCTTAACGGGGACAGGGGAAAATGAAAAACTGTTTTTT
J gene: TRBJ1-1; clone size: .; V gene: TRBV27; D gene: .; CDR3 protein: CASSQRELDTEAFF; CDR3 DNA: TGTGCCAGCAGCCAGAGGGAGTTGGACACTGAAGCTTTCTTT
J gene: TRBJ2-5; clone size: .; V gene: TRBV10-2; D gene: TRBD1; CDR3 protein: CASSPHDPGQGVETQYF; CDR3 DNA: TGCGCCAGCAGTCCCCACGACCCGGGACAGGGGGTAGAGACCCAGTACTTC
J gene: TRBJ2-1; clone size: .; V gene: TRBV9; D gene: TRBD2; CDR3 protein: CASSALLAGVYNEQFF; CDR3 DNA: TGTGCCAGCAGCGCGTTACTAGCGGGCGTCTACAATGAGCAGTTCTTC
J gene: TRBJ2-3; clone size: .; V gene: TRBV7-3; D gene: .; CDR3 protein: CASSSTGLGTDTQYF; CDR3 DNA: TGTGCCAGCAGCTCGACGGGACTCGGCACAGATACGCAGTATTTT
J gene: TRBJ2-7; clone size: .; V gene: TRBV27; D gene: TRBD1; CDR3 protein: CASSSGQGFYEQYF; CDR3 DNA: TGTGCCAGCAGTTCGGGACAGGGGTTTTACGAGCAGTACTTC
J gene: TRBJ2-7; clone size: .; V gene: TRBV5-4; D gene: TRBD1; CDR3 protein: CASTTQGGSYEQYF; CDR3 DNA: TGTGCCAGCACCACACAGGGGGGATCCTACGAGCAGTACTTC
J gene: TRBJ1-6; clone size: .; V gene: TRBV4-1; D gene: .; CDR3 protein: CASSQDQRVESSPLHF; CDR3 DNA: TGCGCCAGCAGCCAAGATCAGAGGGTTGAAAGTTCACCCCTCCACTTT
J gene: TRBJ2-3; clone size: .; V gene: TRBV27; D gene: .; CDR3 protein: CASSYVSSTDTQYF; CDR3 DNA: TGTGCCAGCAGTTACGTATCTAGCACAGATACGCAGTATTTT
J gene: TRBJ2-7; clone size: .; V gene: TRBV7-6; D gene: TRBD1; CDR3 protein: CASSHGGQGYEQYF; CDR3 DNA: TGTGCCAGCAGCCACGGGGGACAGGGCTACGAGCAGTACTTC
J gene: TRBJ2-1; clone size: .; V gene: TRBV6-5; D gene: TRBD2; CDR3 protein: CASRTGTSREQFF; CDR3 DNA: TGTGCCAGCAGAACCGGGACTAGCCGGGAGCAGTTCTTC
J gene: TRBJ1-2; clone size: .; V gene: TRBV29-1; D gene: TRBD1; CDR3 protein: CSVDVGTGYGYTF; CDR3 DNA: TGCAGCGTTGACGTCGGGACAGGCTATGGCTACACCTTC
J gene: TRBJ2-7; clone size: once; V gene: TRBV5-4; D gene: TRBD1; CDR3 protein: CASSLGPGQGAYEQYF; CDR3 DNA: TGTGCCAGCAGCCTCGGACCGGGACAGGGGGCCTACGAGCAGTACTTC
J gene: TRBJ2-4; clone size: .; V gene: TRBV28; D gene: .; CDR3 protein: CASSLGRGSRNIQYF; CDR3 DNA: TGTGCCAGCAGTCTCGGTCGGGGTTCGAGAAACATTCAGTACTTC